What follows are 5 T cell receptor beta chains derived from one specimen sequenced in a study of T cells in women clearing cervical HPV infection. TCRdb keeps only in-frame clones here, not all; method: immunoSEQ multiplex PCR. The table for this sample gives 40,000 to 55,000 clones. Source material: blood buffy coat. These receptors were obtained from a woman aged 18 to 69 with a cervical HPV16 infection that either progressed to CIN3+ or cleared (not recorded which).

About this clone: The sequenced fragment ends 3 residues before the CDR3 boundary, so the rest is inferred from the germline J gene. This chain uses TRBV7-9 with TRBJ1-4; D not resolved. Germline V gives CDR1 SEHNR, CDR2 FQNEAQ (reference sequence). The V end lost 3 bases, the J end lost 2 bases, and 4 bases lay between the germline ends. The CDR3 has 13 residues. The sequenced CDR3 bases are TGTGCCAGCAGCTTCGGGACTAATGAAAAA. This gives the protein CASSFGTNEK. In full, the CDR3 reads CASSFGTNEKLFF.

Remarks on this clone: The missing CDR3 end, 3 residues past where the read stops, is filled in from the germline J gene. The chain couples TRBV4-2 to TRBJ2-5, with TRBD2 matching over 9 bases. This CDR3 region has 15 residues. Losses at the gene ends were 0 bases for V and 4 bases for J; bases not matched to a gene: 3. Germline assignment: CDR1 LGHNA and CDR2 YNFKEQ. CDR3 DNA (partial): TGTGCCAGCAGCCAAGATAGCGGGGGTATAGAGACC. Translated, it gives CASSQDSGGIET. The whole CDR3 sequence reads CASSQDSGGIETQYF.

Points on this clone: The DNA ends 3 residues before the CDR3 does, and the rest of the CDR3 is filled in from the germline J gene. V and J are TRBV5-1 and TRBJ1-6; D gene unclear. Germline V gene sequence: CDR1 SGHRS, CDR2 YFSETQ. The V gene lost 0 bases and the J gene lost 3 bases, with 7 bases spanning the gap. This CDR3 has 15 residues. The CDR3 loop reads CASSLVGDYNSPLHF. Incomplete CDR3 DNA: TGCGCCAGCAGCTTGGTGGGCGACTATAATTCACCC.

Note on this clone: The read ends 3 residues early relative to the CDR3; the germline J gene fills the gap. The chain links TRBV6-2 or TRBV6-3 to TRBJ1-6, with D perhaps TRBD1 (6 bases). The CDR3 runs 15 residues. V was shortened by 1 base and J by 5 bases, with 9 bases between the two germline ends. Germline values: CDR1 MNHEY, CDR2 SVGEGT. The CDR3 spells CASSYYRENNSPLHF. CDR3 DNA, as far as it was read: TGTGCCAGCAGTTACTACAGGGAGAATAATTCACCC.

Remarks on this clone: The read ends 3 residues early relative to the CDR3; the germline J gene fills the gap. The chain combines TRBV19 with TRBJ2-7, with D maybe TRBD2 (6 bases). There are 13 residues in the CDR3. V dropped 6 bases and J dropped 2 bases, with 11 bases sitting between them. CDR1 is LNHDA and CDR2 is SQIVND in the germline V gene (reference sequence). CDR3: CASSRRGTYEQYF. The CDR3 bases that were read are TGTGCCAGTAGCCGACGGGGGACCTACGAG.